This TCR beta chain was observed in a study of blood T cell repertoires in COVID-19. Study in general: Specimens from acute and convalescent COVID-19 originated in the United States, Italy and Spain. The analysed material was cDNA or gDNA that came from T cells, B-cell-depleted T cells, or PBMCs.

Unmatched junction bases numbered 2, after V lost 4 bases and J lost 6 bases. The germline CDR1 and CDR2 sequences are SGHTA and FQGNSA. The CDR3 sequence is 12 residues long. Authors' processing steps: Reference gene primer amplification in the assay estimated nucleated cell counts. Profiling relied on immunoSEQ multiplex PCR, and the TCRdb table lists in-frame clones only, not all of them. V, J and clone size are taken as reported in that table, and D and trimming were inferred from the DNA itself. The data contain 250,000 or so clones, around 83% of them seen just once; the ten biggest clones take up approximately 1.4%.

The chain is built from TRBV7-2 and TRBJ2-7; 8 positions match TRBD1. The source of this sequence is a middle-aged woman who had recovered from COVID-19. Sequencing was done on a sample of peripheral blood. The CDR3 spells CASSSQGVEQYF. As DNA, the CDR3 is TGTGCCAGCAGCTCACAGGGGGTCGAGCAGTACTTC.